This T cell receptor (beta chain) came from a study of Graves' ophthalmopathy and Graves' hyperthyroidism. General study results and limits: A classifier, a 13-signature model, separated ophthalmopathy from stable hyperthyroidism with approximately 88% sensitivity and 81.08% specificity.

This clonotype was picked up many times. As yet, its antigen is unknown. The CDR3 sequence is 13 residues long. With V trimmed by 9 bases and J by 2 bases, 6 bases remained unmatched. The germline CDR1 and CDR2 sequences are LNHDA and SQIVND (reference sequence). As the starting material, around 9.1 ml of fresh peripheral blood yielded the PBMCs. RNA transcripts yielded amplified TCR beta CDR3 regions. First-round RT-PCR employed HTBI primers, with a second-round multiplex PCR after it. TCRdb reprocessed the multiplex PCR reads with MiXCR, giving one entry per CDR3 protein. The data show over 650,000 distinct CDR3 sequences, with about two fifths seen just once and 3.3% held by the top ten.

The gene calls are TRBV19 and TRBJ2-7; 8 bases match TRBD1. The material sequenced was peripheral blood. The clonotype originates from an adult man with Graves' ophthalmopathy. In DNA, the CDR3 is TGTGCCAGCAGCCCGGGACAGGCCTACGAGCAGTACTTC. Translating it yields CASSPGQAYEQYF.